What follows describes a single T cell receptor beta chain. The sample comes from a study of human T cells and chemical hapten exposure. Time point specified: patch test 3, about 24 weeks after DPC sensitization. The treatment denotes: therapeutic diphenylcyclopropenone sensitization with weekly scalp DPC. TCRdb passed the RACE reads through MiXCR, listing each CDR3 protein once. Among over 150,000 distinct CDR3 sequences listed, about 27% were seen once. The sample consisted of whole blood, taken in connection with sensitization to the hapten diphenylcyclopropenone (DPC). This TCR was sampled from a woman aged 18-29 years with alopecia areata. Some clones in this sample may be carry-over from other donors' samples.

This CDR3 is CASSLFPGRNTEAFF. CDR3 bases: TGTGCCAGCAGTTTATTCCCAGGAAGGAACACTGAAGCTTTCTTT. This chain joins TRBV12-3 or TRBV12-4 and TRBJ1-1; D remains unclear. V lost 2 bases, J lost 1 base, and 11 bases lay in between. This CDR3 has 15 residues.